These T cell receptor beta chains were read from a single sample in a study of T cell responses to AZD1222 COVID-19 vaccine. Measured with immunoSEQ multiplex PCR; TCRdb has only the in-frame clones, and not every one. The table has about 160,000 clones, about 90% seen once; the top ten hold 1.5% to 2%. The material sequenced was peripheral blood, taken on day 0 of AZD1222 vaccination. These receptors originate from an adult in good health. The CDR3 runs from the conserved cysteine through the conserved F or W. D genes are given only for firm matches.

>.|TRBV28|TRBJ1-5
CASSSSSLGVGQPQHF
>.|TRBV6-5|TRBJ2-7
CASSYDGASSYEQYF
>.|TRBV10-3|TRBJ2-7
CAISESGLEQYF
>.|TRBV19|TRBJ1-1
CASSITEGDTEAFF
>.|TRBV3-1/TRBV3-2|TRBJ1-2
CATSQGRGGYTF
>TRBD1|TRBV5-1|TRBJ1-2
CASRPGQEGYGYTF
>.|TRBV28|TRBJ2-1
CASSLFGDEQFF
>TRBD2|TRBV5-4|TRBJ2-2
CASSRRRRGAGELFF
>.|TRBV10-3|TRBJ2-5
CAISETETQYF
>.|TRBV9|TRBJ1-1
CASSGGGIGEAFF
>.|TRBV28|TRBJ2-4
CASFRRGAKNIQYF
>TRBD2|TRBV7-6|TRBJ2-3
CASSLMTSGGGGTDTQYF
>.|TRBV9|TRBJ2-2
CASSVDLPYTGELFF
>.|TRBV3-1/TRBV3-2|TRBJ1-1
CASSQEQAEAFF
>TRBD1|TRBV5-6|TRBJ2-7
CASSWDREDEQYF
>.|TRBV28|TRBJ1-5
CASSLGAGLNQPQHF
>.|TRBV4-3|TRBJ1-1
CASSQAAADTEAFF
>.|TRBV11-2|TRBJ1-1
CASRGQGNPEAFF
>TRBD2|TRBV28|TRBJ2-1
CASTYPSGLAPTHYNEQFF
>.|TRBV27|TRBJ1-1
CASSLWGTGNTEAFF
>TRBD2|TRBV19|TRBJ2-3
CASSIATGTSGGADTQYF
>.|TRBV27|TRBJ1-5
CASSLSRAPNQPQHF
>TRBD2|TRBV6-2/TRBV6-3|TRBJ2-1
CASSSLGLAGEPGLFF
>.|TRBV18|TRBJ2-7
CASSPKTGDEQYF
>TRBD1|TRBV6-5|TRBJ1-2
CASSYDRESYGYTF
>.|TRBV7-2|TRBJ1-1
CASSLAVDRIEAFF
>TRBD1|TRBV7-2|TRBJ2-4
CASSPTGDAQYF
>TRBD1|TRBV2|TRBJ1-2
CASSGTDENYGYTF
>.|TRBV12-3/TRBV12-4|TRBJ2-7
CASSEDRGYEQYF
>.|TRBV30|TRBJ1-4
CAWSPQAEKLFF
>TRBD1|TRBV7-8|TRBJ1-3
CASSRTGSNTIYF
>.|TRBV30|TRBJ2-7
CAWRGGAGYEQYF
>TRBD1|TRBV2|TRBJ1-6
CASRGSVGQVWSPLHF
>.|TRBV6-5|TRBJ2-2
CASSNLNTGELFF
>.|TRBV28|TRBJ2-6
CASSSSLPQGVGVAGANVLTF
>TRBD1|TRBV4-3|TRBJ1-2
CASSQNDRGPYGYTF
>TRBD1|TRBV4-1|TRBJ2-7
CASSQEGTGLSYEQYF
>.|TRBV5-1|TRBJ1-1
CASSLDAVRETEAFF
>TRBD2|TRBV28|TRBJ2-7
CASSFFSGGVYEQYF
>.|TRBV23-1|TRBJ1-4
CASSHTPRDGRRWEKLFF
>TRBD2|TRBV7-8|TRBJ2-6
CASITRRRLAGGHSGANVLTF
>.|TRBV4-3|TRBJ1-5
CASSQEAGSVDQPQHF
>.|TRBV12-3/TRBV12-4|TRBJ2-5
CASSWTHGETQYF
>.|TRBV30|TRBJ1-4
CAWSVGGDNEKLFF
>TRBD2|TRBV6-1|TRBJ2-7
CASSEELAGSYYEQYF
>TRBD1|TRBV28|TRBJ1-5
CASSSQTGKSLYSNQPQHF
>.|TRBV16|TRBJ1-1
CASSQSGSNTEAFF
>.|TRBV7-9|TRBJ2-3
CASYQQGGTSTDTQYF
>.|TRBV29-1|TRBJ1-2
CSVEQGYGYTF
>TRBD2|TRBV19|TRBJ2-1
CASREAGLSSYNEQFF
>.|TRBV6-5|TRBJ1-4
CASRKGTPTNEKLFF
>.|TRBV5-1|TRBJ1-2
CASSFLGADYGYTF
>TRBD1|TRBV6-2/TRBV6-3|TRBJ2-3
CASSYVDTGDTQYF
>.|TRBV28|TRBJ1-1
CASSHNRARGTEAFF